This T cell receptor beta chain derives from a study of blood T cell repertoires in COVID-19. Across the study: The origin of the acute and convalescent COVID-19 samples was the United States, Italy and Spain. T cells, B-cell-depleted T cells, or PBMCs supplied cDNA or gDNA.

Adults between about 18 and 95 years of age took part from approximately 24 US areas. Cohorts were based on clinical histories the participants reported. The CDR3 totals 12 residues. Germline CDR1 SGHNT, CDR2 YYREEE (reference sequence). Trimming pared 1 base from V and 7 bases from J, leaving 8 bases between. Some clones are missing from TCRdb's copy, which holds only in-frame ones; the method was immunoSEQ multiplex PCR. The table shows approximately 290,000 clones, with approximately 90% occurring only once. The receptor was derived from a woman aged 30 to 39 who had recovered from COVID-19. The chain combines TRBV5-4 with TRBJ1-1, with a tentative D call TRBD1 (5 bases). The material sequenced was PBMCs or T cells enriched from blood (not recorded which). CDR3 residues: CASSLWQGEAFF. The CDR3 DNA reads as TGTGCCAGCAGCTTGTGGCAGGGTGAAGCTTTCTTT.